Following are 14 T cell receptor beta chains from one sample sequenced in a study of graft-versus-host responses after intestinal transplantation. Produced via immunoSEQ multiplex PCR; TCRdb's table is partial and in-frame only. The sample records fewer than 95,000 clones, over 90% being singletons. These receptors' antigens are unknown. The starting material was unstimulated CD4+ T cells sorted from spleen or lymph node cells, obtained before transplant. The receptors shown here come from a human donor who was the organ donor for an intestinal transplant.

J is TRBJ1-1 and V is TRBV5-1; TRBD1 matches at 8 bases. Germline V lookup: CDR1 SGHRS, CDR2 YFSETQ. CDR3 size: 15 residues. After removal of 3 bases from V and 1 base from J, the junction contained 5 bases not matched to a gene. CDR3 coding DNA: TGCGCCAGCAGCTCCAGGGGGCTAGAGAACACTGAAGCTTTCTTT. Its translation is CASSSRGLENTEAFF.

V is TRBV7-8 and J is TRBJ1-3; no firm D call. The germline CDR1 and CDR2 sequences are SGHVS and FQNEAQ. The V and J ends lost 5 bases and 0 bases respectively, with 11 bases between them. The CDR3 has 15 residues. For the CDR3, the DNA is TGTGCCAGCAGCCTACTTCAGAGCTCTGGAAACACCATATATTTT. This sequence encodes CASSLLQSSGNTIYF.

V and J are TRBV4-2 and TRBJ1-3; D is unclear. Trimming cost V 3 bases and J 0 bases, with 18 bases left between them. CDR1 is LGHNA and CDR2 is YNFKEQ in the germline V gene. The CDR3 is 18 residues long. CDR3 region: CASSHAERTGSSGNTIYF. For the CDR3, the DNA is TGTGCCAGCAGCCATGCTGAGCGAACGGGTTCCTCTGGAAACACCATATATTTT.

CDR3 loop: CASSTRTDTGGYTF. DNA for the CDR3: TGTGCCAGCTCAACCCGGACGGATACCGGTGGCTACACCTTC. V is TRBV18 and J is TRBJ1-2; D not certain. Deletions cut 5 bases from V and 7 bases from J, with 17 bases between. Germline assignment: CDR1 KGHSH and CDR2 LQKENI. The CDR3 sequence is 14 residues long.

The V call is TRBV27, the J call TRBJ1-5, with no clear D. The CDR3 has 14 residues. Germline CDR1 reads MNHEY; CDR2 reads SMNVEV (reference sequence). The V and J ends lost 3 bases and 0 bases respectively, with 6 bases between them. This CDR3 is CASSFGYSNQPQHF. The CDR3 bases are TGTGCCAGCAGTTTTGGGTATAGCAATCAGCCCCAGCATTTT.

The genes are TRBV9 and TRBJ2-5; maybe TRBD1 (6 bases). Per the germline V gene, CDR1 is SGDLS and CDR2 is YYNGEE. Trimming pared 4 bases from V and 3 bases from J, leaving 10 bases between. This CDR3 contains 13 residues. The chain's CDR3 is CASSPRGEETQYF. CDR3 sequence (DNA): TGTGCCAGCAGCCCCAGGGGAGAAGAGACCCAGTACTTC.

V is TRBV2 and J is TRBJ2-5; 9 nucleotides match TRBD2. Unmatched junction bases numbered 3, after V lost 6 bases and J lost 4 bases. The CDR3 is 13 amino acids. CDR1 is SNHLY and CDR2 is FYNNEI in the germline V gene. For the CDR3, the DNA is TGTGCCAGCAGGGGACTAGCCGCAGAGACCCAGTACTTC. As protein: CASRGLAAETQYF.

This chain uses TRBV19 with TRBJ2-2, with D uncertain. The V end was cut by 5 bases, the J end by 3 bases, with 4 bases between. This CDR3 region has 12 residues. Germline V gives CDR1 LNHDA, CDR2 SQIVND (reference sequence). The CDR3 DNA sequence: TGTGCCAGTAGTGGGCACACCGGGGAGCTGTTTTTT. Translation: CASSGHTGELFF.

This clone was detected once. The CDR3 sequence is CASSQVRRKSGTSISYEQYF. CDR3 nucleotides: TGTGCCAGCAGCCAAGTCCGGCGCAAGTCCGGGACTAGCATCTCCTACGAGCAGTACTTC. The J gene is TRBJ2-7, the V gene TRBV4-2; 9 nucleotides agree with TRBD2. The CDR3 has 20 residues. Germline lookup yields CDR1 LGHNA and CDR2 YNFKEQ. V dropped 1 base and J dropped 0; count of bases not matched to a gene: 16.

This chain uses TRBV9 with TRBJ1-1; D gene unclear. This CDR3 is 11 amino acids long. CDR1 is SGDLS and CDR2 is YYNGEE in the germline V gene. Trimming left V 0 bases short and J 5 bases short, with 2 bases between. CDR3: CASSVVTEAFF. The CDR3 DNA sequence: TGTGCCAGCAGCGTAGTGACTGAAGCTTTCTTT. Variable domain in full (rest from reference TRBV9 and TRBJ1-1): DSGVTQTPKHLITATGQRVTLRCSPRSGDLSVYWYQQSLDQGLQFLIQYYNGEERAKGNILERFSAQQFPDLHSELNLSSLELGDSALYFCASSVVTEAFFGQGTRLTVV.

V and J are TRBV6-6 and TRBJ1-1, with TRBD1 matching over 12 bases. V lost 0 bases, J lost 6 bases, and 2 bases stayed unmatched. The germline V gene has CDR1 MNHNY and CDR2 SVGAGI (reference sequence). CDR3 length: 15 residues. CDR3 in DNA: TGTGCCAGCAGTTACTCCGGGACAGGGGGCTCTGAAGCTTTCTTT. Its protein is CASSYSGTGGSEAFF.

The chain joins TRBV6-5 to TRBJ2-4; D is ambiguous. V was shortened by 5 bases and J by 6 bases, with 11 bases between the two germline ends. Germline V gene data show CDR1 as MNHEY and CDR2 as SVGAGI. CDR3 length equals 13 residues. Here the CDR3 DNA reads TGTGCCAGCAGTGAAAACGGATTAAACATTCAGTACTTC. It specifies CASSENGLNIQYF.

V gene TRBV6-5 combines with J gene TRBJ2-1; D might be TRBD2 (5 bases). V dropped 2 bases and J dropped 6 bases, with 5 bases sitting between them. The length of the CDR3 is 12 residues. CDR1 MNHEY and CDR2 SVGAGI come from the germline V gene. The CDR3 loop is CASSYRGNEQFF. In DNA form, the CDR3 reads TGTGCCAGCAGTTACCGGGGCAATGAGCAGTTCTTC.

The chain carries TRBV28 and TRBJ1-6; no clear D. V gave up 5 bases and J gave up 12 bases, with 8 bases separating them. The germline V gene has CDR1 MDHEN and CDR2 SYDVKM. This CDR3 spans 11 amino acids. The CDR3, as DNA: TGTGCCAGCAGTCCTCCGGGACCCCTCCACTTT. Residues: CASSPPGPLHF.